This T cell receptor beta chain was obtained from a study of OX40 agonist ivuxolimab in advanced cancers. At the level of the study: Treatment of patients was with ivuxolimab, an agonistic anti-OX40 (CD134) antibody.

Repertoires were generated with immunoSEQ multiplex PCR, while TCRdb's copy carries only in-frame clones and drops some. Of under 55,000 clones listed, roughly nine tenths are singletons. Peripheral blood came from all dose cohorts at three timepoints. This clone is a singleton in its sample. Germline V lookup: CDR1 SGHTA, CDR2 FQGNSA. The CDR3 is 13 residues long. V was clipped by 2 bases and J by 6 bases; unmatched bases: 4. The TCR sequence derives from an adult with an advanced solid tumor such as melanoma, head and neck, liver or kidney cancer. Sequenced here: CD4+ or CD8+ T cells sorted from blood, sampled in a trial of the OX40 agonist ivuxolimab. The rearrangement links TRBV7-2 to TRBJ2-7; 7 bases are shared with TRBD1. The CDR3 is CASSLRGPREQYF. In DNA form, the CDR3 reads TGTGCCAGCAGCTTAAGGGGGCCTCGCGAGCAGTACTTC. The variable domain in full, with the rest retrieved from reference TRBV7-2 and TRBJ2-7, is GAGVSQSPSNKVTEKGKDVELRCDPISGHTALYWYRQSLGQGLEFLIYFQGNSAPDKSGLPSDRFSAERTGGSVSTLTIQRTQQEDSAVYLCASSLRGPREQYFGPGTRLTVT.